This TCR beta chain was documented in a study of control samples from healthy donors and cancer patients. The CDR3 is made up of 15 amino acids. V was shortened by 0 bases and J by 2 bases, with 11 bases between the two germline ends. Germline V gene lookup returns CDR1 ENHRY and CDR2 SYGVKD. This table comes from immunoSEQ multiplex PCR, and its TCRdb copy is limited to in-frame clones, with some not included. In the table there are 150,000 or so clones, just under 95% of which are singletons. Sequenced input: PBMCs. The sequence was obtained from a man aged 55 to 70 with colorectal cancer. This sequence joins TRBV10-3 and TRBJ2-7; D is unresolved. CDR3 sequence (DNA): TGTGCCATCAGTGAGTCCCGGCGCCGGACCTACGAGCAGTACTTC. This encodes CAISESRRRTYEQYF.